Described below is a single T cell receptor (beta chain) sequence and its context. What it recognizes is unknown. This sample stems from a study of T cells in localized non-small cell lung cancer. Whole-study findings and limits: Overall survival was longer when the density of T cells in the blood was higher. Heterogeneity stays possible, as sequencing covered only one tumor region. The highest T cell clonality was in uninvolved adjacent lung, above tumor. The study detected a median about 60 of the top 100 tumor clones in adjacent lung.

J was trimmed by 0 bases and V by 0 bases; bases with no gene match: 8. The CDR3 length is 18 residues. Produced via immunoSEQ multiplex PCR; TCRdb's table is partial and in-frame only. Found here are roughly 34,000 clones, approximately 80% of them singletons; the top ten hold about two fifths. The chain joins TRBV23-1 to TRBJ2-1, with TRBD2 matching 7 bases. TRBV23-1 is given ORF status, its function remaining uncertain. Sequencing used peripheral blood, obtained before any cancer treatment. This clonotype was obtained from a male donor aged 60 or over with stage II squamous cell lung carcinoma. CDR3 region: CASSQSGWGGGSYNEQFF. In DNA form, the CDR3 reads TGCGCCAGCAGTCAATCGGGGTGGGGCGGGGGCTCCTACAATGAGCAGTTCTTC.